This TCR beta chain was retrieved from a study of OX40 agonist ivuxolimab in advanced cancers. Overall study: The dose-escalation cohort was just under 85% male, with a mean age of 60 years, ranging about 20 to 85.

Measured with immunoSEQ multiplex PCR; TCRdb has only the in-frame clones, and not every one. This sample has tens of thousands of clones, with roughly 80% found just once. Patients had blood sampled at baseline and again on cycle 4 day 1 and cycle 7 day 1. Notes on the study in general: CD8+ T cells showed, on average, more clonal expansion than CD4+ cells. Low clonal expansion, among the lowest seen, marked partial responders at 0.1-3.0 mg/kg.

This clone was seen only once. What it recognizes is unknown. CDR3 size: 14 residues. The V end was cut by 6 bases, the J end by 4 bases, with 12 bases between. The germline gives CDR1 MNHEY, CDR2 SVGAGI. The sample in question was CD4+ or CD8+ T cells sorted from blood, obtained in a trial of the OX40 agonist ivuxolimab. This sequence joins TRBV6-5 and TRBJ1-4; no clear D. The sequence was obtained from an adult with an advanced solid tumor such as melanoma, head and neck, liver or kidney cancer. CDR3 protein: CASSRNSNNEKLFF. CDR3 sequence (DNA): TGTGCCAGCAGCCGAAACAGTAATAATGAAAAACTGTTTTTT.